The source of this TCR beta chain is a study of blood T cell repertoires in COVID-19. Overall study: COVID-19 samples from acute and convalescent phases originated in the United States, Italy and Spain.

Generated by immunoSEQ multiplex PCR, the TCRdb table keeps only in-frame clones and is missing some. This table has under 85,000 clones, roughly nine tenths appearing once. The V end was cut by 0 bases, the J end by 0 bases, with 6 bases between. The CDR3 has 15 residues. Germline V gene lookup returns CDR1 MNHEY and CDR2 SVGAGI. This TCR was recovered from a man of 80 years or more in a cohort sampled during active COVID-19. This sequence joins TRBV6-5 and TRBJ1-3; D is ambiguous. Specimen: peripheral blood. The CDR3 spells CASSYSGGSGNTIYF. The DNA of the CDR3 is TGTGCCAGCAGTTACTCAGGAGGCTCTGGAAACACCATATATTTT.